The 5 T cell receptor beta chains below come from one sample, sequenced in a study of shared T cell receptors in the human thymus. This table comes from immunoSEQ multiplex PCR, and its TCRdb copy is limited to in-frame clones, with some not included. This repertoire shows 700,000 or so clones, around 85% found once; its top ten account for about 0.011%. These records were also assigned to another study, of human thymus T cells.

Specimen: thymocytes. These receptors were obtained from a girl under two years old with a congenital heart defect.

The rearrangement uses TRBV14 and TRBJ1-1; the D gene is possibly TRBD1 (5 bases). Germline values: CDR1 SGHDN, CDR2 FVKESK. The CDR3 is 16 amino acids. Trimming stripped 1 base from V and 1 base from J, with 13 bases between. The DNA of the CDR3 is TGTGCCAGCAGCCAAGGGGAGGGGTTAGCGAACACTGAAGCTTTCTTT. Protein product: CASSQGEGLANTEAFF.

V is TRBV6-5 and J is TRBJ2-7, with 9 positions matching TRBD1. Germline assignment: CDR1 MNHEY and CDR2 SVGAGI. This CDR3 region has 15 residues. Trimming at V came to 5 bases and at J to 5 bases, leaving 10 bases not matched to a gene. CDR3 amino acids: CASSTHWDRVHEQYF. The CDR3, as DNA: TGTGCCAGCAGTACGCATTGGGACAGGGTCCACGAGCAGTACTTC.

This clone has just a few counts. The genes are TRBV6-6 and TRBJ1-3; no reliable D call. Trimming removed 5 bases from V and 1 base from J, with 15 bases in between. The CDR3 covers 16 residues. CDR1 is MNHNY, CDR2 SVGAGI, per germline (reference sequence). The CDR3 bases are TGTGCCAGCAGTAAGACACTTACGCCATCTGGAAACACCATATATTTT. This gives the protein CASSKTLTPSGNTIYF.

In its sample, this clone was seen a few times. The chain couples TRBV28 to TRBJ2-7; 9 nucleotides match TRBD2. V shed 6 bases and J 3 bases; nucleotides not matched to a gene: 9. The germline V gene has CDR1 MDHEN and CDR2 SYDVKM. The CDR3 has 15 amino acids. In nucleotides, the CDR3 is TGTGCCAGCAGGGGGGGGACTAGCCTTTTCTACGAGCAGTACTTC. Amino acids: CASRGGTSLFYEQYF.

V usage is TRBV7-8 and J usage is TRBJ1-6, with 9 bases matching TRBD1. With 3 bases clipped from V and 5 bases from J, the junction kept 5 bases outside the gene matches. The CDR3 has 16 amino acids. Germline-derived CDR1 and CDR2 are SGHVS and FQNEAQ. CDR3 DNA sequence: TGTGCCAGCAGCTTGCACAGGGGGCTTGATAATTCACCCCTCCACTTT. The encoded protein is CASSLHRGLDNSPLHF.